Below, 25 T cell receptor beta chains from the same sample are listed, as sequenced in a study of T-cell reconstitution after alpha-beta-depleted transplantation in children. Unique molecular identifiers tagged the TCRbeta library. TCRdb re-analysed the PCR reads in MiXCR, keeping a single row per CDR3 protein. The sample lists 700,000 or so distinct CDR3 sequences; under 15% were seen once. The sequences come from PBMCs, collected before TCRalphabeta/CD19-depleted stem cell transplant. The receptors shown here come from a girl aged 2 to 10 with congenital amegakaryocytic thrombocytopenia, due to receive a stem cell transplant.

This clonotype was counted at least ten times. One end of the junction fails to match germline, which may point to a read error. CDR3 DNA sequence: TGCGCCAGCACTTACGGGGGCACCGCGGAGCTGTTTTTT. Translated, it gives CASTYGGTAELFF. The chain uses TRBV5-1 and TRBJ2-2; D tentatively reads TRBD1 or TRBD2 (6 bases each). The CDR3 is 13 amino acids. Germline loops: CDR1 SGHRS, CDR2 YFSETQ.

In this sample, this clonotype turned up many times. This rearrangement joins TRBV12-3 or TRBV12-4 to TRBJ1-5; the D is unclear. This CDR3 is built from 12 residues. V dropped 6 bases and J dropped 9 bases, with 12 bases sitting between them. The chain's CDR3 is CASRSHIAPQHF. CDR3 sequence (DNA): TGTGCCAGCAGGTCCCACATCGCGCCCCAGCATTTT.

This clonotype was recorded many times. The rearrangement links TRBV3-1 to TRBJ2-7; maybe TRBD2 (5 bases). CDR3 size: 12 residues. V gave up 4 bases and J gave up 4 bases, with 8 bases separating them. CDR1 is LGHDT, CDR2 YNNKEL, per germline (reference sequence). CDR3 bases: TGTGCCAGCAGCCGGCCGGGATACGAGCAGTACTTC. It encodes CASSRPGYEQYF.

J is TRBJ2-7 and V is TRBV20-1, with D possibly called TRBD1 or TRBD2 (5 bases each). Germline values: CDR1 DFQATT, CDR2 SNEGSKA (reference sequence). The CDR3 totals 15 residues. CDR3 sequence: CSFGKDWGSSYEQYF. The CDR3, as DNA: TGCAGCTTCGGGAAGGATTGGGGGAGCTCCTACGAGCAGTACTTC.

A note on this clonotype: Given a much more abundant clone one base away, this may be a read error. The rearrangement links TRBV3-1 to TRBJ1-2; a weak D match, TRBD1 (6 bases). The germline gives CDR1 LGHDT, CDR2 YNNKEL (reference sequence). CDR3 size: 14 residues. CDR3 DNA sequence: TGTGCCAGCAGCCAAGATTGGGGGGCCTATGGCTGCACCTTC. It encodes CASSQDWGAYGCTF.

This clonotype was recorded many times. The chain links TRBV5-8 to TRBJ1-4, with 7 bases identical to TRBD1. Germline trimming cut 2 bases from V and 11 bases from J; bases unmatched to any gene: 9. Per germline, CDR1 SGHTS and CDR2 YDEGEE. CDR3 length: 14 amino acids. The CDR3 region is CASSFPTGESKLFF. The CDR3 DNA reads TGTGCCAGCAGCTTTCCCACAGGGGAATCGAAACTGTTTTTT.

The V and J genes are TRBV10-3 and TRBJ2-2; TRBD2 matches at 12 bases. V lost 9 bases and J lost 7; bases outside the gene matches: 6. The CDR3 has 14 amino acids. Germline V gene sequence: CDR1 ENHRY, CDR2 SYGVKD. The DNA for the CDR3 is TGTGCCATTGGACTAGCGGGATCGAACGGGGAGCTGTTTTTT. This gives the protein CAIGLAGSNGELFF.

Ten or more counts support this clonotype. The chain carries TRBV20-1 and TRBJ2-7, with D tentatively TRBD2 (5 bases). The CDR3 contains 14 residues. CDR1 and CDR2 from the germline V gene are DFQATT and SNEGSKA (reference sequence). V was trimmed by 4 bases and J by 3 bases, leaving 16 bases between them. The CDR3 protein is CSATETTRDYEQYF. CDR3 in DNA: TGCAGTGCTACCGAAACGACCCGGGACTACGAGCAGTACTTC.

This clonotype was counted many times. The J gene is TRBJ2-1, the V gene TRBV20-1; tentative D call: TRBD1 (5 bases). Trimming shortened V by 0 bases and J by 2 bases, and 14 bases separated the two germline ends. Germline V gene data show CDR1 as DFQATT and CDR2 as SNEGSKA (reference sequence). This CDR3 region has 16 residues. CDR3: CSARDPNPDTYNEQFF. CDR3 nucleotide sequence: TGCAGTGCTAGAGACCCTAACCCGGACACCTACAATGAGCAGTTCTTC.

This clonotype was picked up many times. The genes are TRBV6-1 and TRBJ1-1, with D tentatively TRBD1 (5 bases). Germline V gene data show CDR1 as MNHNS and CDR2 as SASEGT. The V end was cut by 0 bases, the J end by 5 bases, with 10 bases between. The CDR3 spans 14 residues. The CDR3 loop reads CASSEAQGWTEAFF. In DNA, the CDR3 is TGTGCCAGCAGTGAAGCTCAGGGTTGGACTGAAGCTTTCTTT.

This clonotype occurred many times. The chain recombines TRBV20-1 with TRBJ1-5, with D maybe TRBD1 (6 bases). The CDR3 totals 16 residues. Germline CDR1 reads DFQATT; CDR2 reads SNEGSKA (reference sequence). V was trimmed by 6 bases and J by 0 bases, leaving 18 bases between them. This CDR3 reads CSAGDRTGFSNQPQHF. CDR3 in DNA: TGCAGTGCAGGCGACAGGACTGGATTTAGCAATCAGCCCCAGCATTTT.

The chain uses TRBV5-5 and TRBJ2-7, with 10 bases aligning to TRBD1. Trimming at V came to 3 bases and at J to 3 bases, leaving 6 bases not matched to a gene. Germline CDR1 reads SGHKS; CDR2 reads YYEKEE (reference sequence). The CDR3 runs to 15 residues. CDR3 in DNA: TGTGCCAGCAGCTCCGCCGGGACAGGGGTCTACGAGCAGTACTTC. It is translated as CASSSAGTGVYEQYF.

This clonotype was observed at least ten times. The chain combines TRBV20-1 with TRBJ2-2; D may be TRBD1 (5 bases). From germline, CDR1 is DFQATT and CDR2 SNEGSKA (reference sequence). The germline V and J ends were trimmed by 6 bases and 3 bases, with 11 bases remaining between them. This CDR3 contains 13 residues. CDR3 amino acids: CSAQQQDTGELFF. CDR3 nucleotides: TGCAGTGCCCAACAACAGGACACCGGGGAGCTGTTTTTT.

This clonotype has a handful of counts. This chain connects TRBV30 to TRBJ1-1; D uncertain. CDR1 and CDR2 (germline): GTSNPN, SVGIG (reference sequence). The ends were cut back, 0 bases at V and 1 base at J, with 6 bases in the middle. This CDR3 region has 13 residues. The CDR3 sequence is CAWSVLWNTEAFF. The CDR3 nucleotides are TGTGCCTGGAGTGTACTGTGGAACACTGAAGCTTTCTTT.

This clonotype was detected many times. This rearrangement joins TRBV20-1 to TRBJ2-3; D possibly corresponds to TRBD2 (7 bases). The CDR3 spans 15 residues. Germline V CDR1 and CDR2: DFQATT, SNEGSKA (reference sequence). The ends were cut back, 5 bases at V and 0 bases at J, with 15 bases in the middle. This CDR3 reads CSAFRGAASTDTQYF. The CDR3, as DNA: TGCAGTGCTTTCCGGGGGGCGGCTAGCACAGATACGCAGTATTTT.

For this clonotype: One end of the junction varies from germline; a read error may be responsible. V gene TRBV5-1 combines with J gene TRBJ2-1; D possibly corresponds to TRBD2 (5 bases). CDR3 size: 20 residues. Germline V gene data show CDR1 as SGHRS and CDR2 as YFSETQ. The CDR3 DNA reads TGCGCCAGCAGCTTCGGAGTATGGTGGGCTAGCAAAAAGTTTAACAATGAGCAGCTCTTC. As protein: CASSFGVWWASKKFNNEQLF.

The V and J genes are TRBV11-2 and TRBJ2-1; D might be TRBD2 (6 bases). The germline CDR1 and CDR2 sequences are SGHAT and FQNNGV. The germline V and J ends were trimmed by 7 bases and 0 bases, with 16 bases remaining between them. The CDR3 is 16 residues long. The CDR3 DNA sequence: TGTGCCAGCAAGTCGGGGGACCCAAGCTCCTACAATGAGCAGTTCTTC. This sequence encodes CASKSGDPSSYNEQFF.

This clonotype was counted once. CDR3 nucleotide sequence: TGTGCCAGCAGCTTAGCCAGTTTACGAAACACAGATACGCAGTATTTT. It encodes CASSLASLRNTDTQYF. The chain combines TRBV7-2 with TRBJ2-3; D not certain. This CDR3 contains 16 residues. Trimming shortened V by 0 bases and J by 2 bases, and 12 bases separated the two germline ends. CDR1 and CDR2 (germline): SGHTA, FQGNSA.

V and J are TRBV2 and TRBJ2-1; the D call may be TRBD1 or TRBD2 (5 bases each). The CDR3 spans 15 residues. Trimming took off 0 bases at V and 4 bases at J, with 10 bases between the two ends. From germline, CDR1 is SNHLY and CDR2 FYNNEI. As DNA, the CDR3 is TGTGCCAGCAGTGAAGCTCCGGGACCGTACAATGAGCAGTTCTTC. Amino acids: CASSEAPGPYNEQFF.

This clonotype was counted ten times or more. The chain carries TRBV19 and TRBJ2-1, with 8 bases lining up with TRBD2. This CDR3 is 14 amino acids long. Germline loops: CDR1 LNHDA, CDR2 SQIVND (reference sequence). Trimming removed 10 bases from V and 2 bases from J; junction bases left unmatched: 7. Written as DNA, the CDR3 is TGTGCCACTACGCTCGGGGGGGCCTACAATGAGCAGTTCTTC. Protein product: CATTLGGAYNEQFF.

This clonotype was counted many times. V gene TRBV5-6 combines with J gene TRBJ2-5; 10 bases are a match to TRBD1. This CDR3 is 22 amino acids long. V lost 1 base, J lost 2 bases, and 23 bases stayed unmatched. The germline V gene encodes CDR1 SGHDT and CDR2 YYEEEE. The CDR3 nucleotides are TGTGCCAGCAGCTTGATCGCCGGGGCCGGGACAGGGGAGTGGTGGGGTCAAGAGACCCAGTACTTC. Amino acid sequence: CASSLIAGAGTGEWWGQETQYF.

This clonotype occurred many times. The chain combines TRBV20-1 with TRBJ2-1; D possibly corresponds to TRBD2 (6 bases). The germline V gene has CDR1 DFQATT and CDR2 SNEGSKA (reference sequence). Trimming pared 5 bases from V and 0 bases from J, leaving 11 bases between. CDR3 length: 14 amino acids. DNA for the CDR3: TGCAGTGCTGAGACTAGGAGCTCCTACAATGAGCAGTTCTTC. Protein sequence: CSAETRSSYNEQFF.

This clonotype was counted at least ten times. The V call is TRBV20-1, the J call TRBJ2-5; D gene uncertain. Trimming shortened V by 7 bases and J by 3 bases, and 21 bases separated the two germline ends. Germline CDR1 is DFQATT and CDR2 is SNEGSKA (reference sequence). This CDR3 has 15 residues. The CDR3 sequence: CSVPHPGPRKETQYF. The DNA for the CDR3 is TGCAGTGTCCCCCACCCCGGGCCTCGTAAAGAGACCCAGTACTTC.

Many counts were recorded for this clonotype. This chain uses TRBV9 with TRBJ2-7, with 11 bases identical to TRBD2. This CDR3 contains 14 residues. V was pared by 7 bases and J by 4 bases, with 7 bases of the junction left unmatched. Germline CDR1 reads SGDLS; CDR2 reads YYNGEE. The CDR3 is CASGTGLAEYEQYF. As DNA, the CDR3 is TGTGCCAGCGGGACGGGACTAGCGGAATACGAGCAGTACTTC.

This clonotype was recorded at least ten times. This chain uses TRBV20-1 with TRBJ1-4; D ambiguous. CDR3 length: 15 residues. V gave up 0 bases and J gave up 6 bases, with 14 bases separating them. The germline gives CDR1 DFQATT, CDR2 SNEGSKA (reference sequence). CDR3 loop: CSARDLGRSYEKLFF. The CDR3 region has the DNA TGCAGTGCTAGAGATCTAGGGAGGTCATATGAAAAACTGTTTTTT.